What follows are 30 T cell receptor beta chains derived from one specimen sequenced in a study of monozygotic twins with inflammatory bowel disease. TCRdb re-called the 5' RACE reads; one entry per CDR3 protein, DNA not given. The sample data list approximately 340,000 distinct CDR3 sequences. The sequenced material came from blood. The receptors here all came from a human donor with ulcerative colitis or Crohn's disease, or a healthy co-twin of an affected twin (not recorded which).

The J gene is TRBJ1-1, the V gene TRBV7-9; TCRdb reports TRBD1, a call that lacks DNA to check it against. Germline V CDR1 and CDR2: SEHNR, FQNEAQ (reference sequence). This CDR3 spans 15 amino acids. The CDR3: CASSLNTGINTEAFF.

This chain joins TRBV9 and TRBJ1-3. CDR3 length: 15 residues. Germline V CDR1 and CDR2: SGDLS, YYNGEE. The CDR3 loop reads CASSAQQGSGNTIYF. The whole variable domain, filled in from reference TRBV9 and TRBJ1-3, reads DSGVTQTPKHLITATGQRVTLRCSPRSGDLSVYWYQQSLDQGLQFLIQYYNGEERAKGNILERFSAQQFPDLHSELNLSSLELGDSALYFCASSAQQGSGNTIYFGEGSWLTVV.

V usage is TRBV12-3 or TRBV12-4 and J usage is TRBJ1-5. The CDR3 is 14 amino acids. CDR3 residues: CASSFSPGLQPQHF.

The V gene is TRBV28, the J gene TRBJ2-4; TCRdb proposes TRBD1, but this gene call is untestable without DNA. CDR1 and CDR2 from the germline V gene are MDHEN and SYDVKM. The CDR3 sequence is 17 residues long. CDR3 loop: CASSLGTPRGSRNIQYF.

The rearrangement joins TRBV12-3 or TRBV12-4 to TRBJ2-3. This CDR3 has 12 amino acids. This chain's CDR3 is CASSSGSMPQYF.

The chain uses TRBV24-1 and TRBJ2-6; TCRdb gives TRBD1 as the D gene, but with no DNA this cannot be confirmed. The CDR3 spans 20 residues. Germline CDR1 is KGHDR and CDR2 is SFDVKD. CDR3 loop: CATSDSSRGTGGPGANVLTF.

The chain joins TRBV5-1 to TRBJ2-2; TCRdb names TRBD2, which stays unverified in the absence of DNA. The CDR3 totals 16 residues. Germline V gene lookup returns CDR1 SGHRS and CDR2 YFSETQ. The CDR3 spells CASSPGTSGFTGELFF.

The chain has TRBV7-9 and TRBJ2-3; the TCRdb call, TRBD1, lacks DNA for checking. The germline V gene encodes CDR1 SEHNR and CDR2 FQNEAQ (reference sequence). The CDR3 loop spans 16 amino acids. The CDR3 sequence: CASSLALDRFTDTQYF.

This chain uses TRBV5-1 with TRBJ2-1. This CDR3 has 12 residues. Germline-derived CDR1 and CDR2 are SGHRS and YFSETQ. This chain's CDR3 is CASAHGVNEQFF.

The chain combines TRBV15 with TRBJ1-1. Per the germline V gene, CDR1 is LNHNV and CDR2 is YYDKDF (reference sequence). CDR3 size: 14 residues. The CDR3 here is CATSRVTVGSEAFF.

The CDR3 region is CASSLGGTQAFF. The chain joins TRBV7-2 to TRBJ1-1; the TCRdb call, TRBD1, lacks DNA for checking. Germline V gene data show CDR1 as SGHTA and CDR2 as FQGNSA. This CDR3 contains 12 residues.

The V call is TRBV2, the J call TRBJ1-6. The CDR3 has 15 residues. The V gene's germline CDR1 is SNHLY and CDR2 FYNNEI. CDR3 sequence: CASSTGRGDNSPLHF.

The V and J genes are TRBV27 and TRBJ2-7; no DNA is available, so the TRBD2 call from TCRdb remains unchecked. Germline lookup yields CDR1 MNHEY and CDR2 SMNVEV (reference sequence). There are 14 residues in the CDR3. The CDR3: CASRSSGRTYEQYF.

The V and J genes are TRBV28 and TRBJ1-6; TCRdb calls TRBD1, which cannot be checked without DNA. The CDR3 has 13 amino acids. The germline V gene encodes CDR1 MDHEN and CDR2 SYDVKM. The CDR3 loop is CATGTVYNSPLHF.

CDR3 residues: CASSSRIGTSGGTPSTDTQYF. The chain is built from TRBV11-2 and TRBJ2-3; checking the TCRdb D call of TRBD2 is not possible without DNA. Per germline, CDR1 SGHAT and CDR2 FQNNGV. The CDR3 has 21 amino acids.

The chain employs TRBV4-2 and TRBJ2-7; TCRdb's D gene call, TRBD1, goes unchecked for lack of DNA. Germline loops: CDR1 LGHNA, CDR2 YNFKEQ. The CDR3 length is 13 residues. The CDR3 protein is CASSQDPESGQYF.

The CDR3 loop reads CASSPSKKPSPGANVLTF. The chain employs TRBV18 and TRBJ2-6. The CDR3 runs to 18 residues. Germline V gives CDR1 KGHSH, CDR2 LQKENI. Full variable domain (rest looked up from reference TRBV18 and TRBJ2-6): NAGVMQNPRHLVRRRGQEARLRCSPMKGHSHVYWYRQLPEEGLKFMVYLQKENIIDESGMPKERFSAEFPKEGPSILRIQQVVRGDSAAYFCASSPSKKPSPGANVLTFGAGSRLTVL.

This chain connects TRBV6-2 or TRBV6-3 to TRBJ1-1; TCRdb selects TRBD1, and the lack of DNA leaves this call unchecked. Looked up from germline, CDR1 is MNHEY and CDR2 is SVGEGT. The CDR3 consists of 14 residues. CDR3 amino acids: CASIPKGGRAEAFF.

CDR3 in amino acids: CASKPWAGAYEQYF. The chain recombines TRBV2 with TRBJ2-7; checking the TCRdb D call of TRBD1 is not possible without DNA. The CDR3 has 14 residues. Germline CDR1 reads SNHLY; CDR2 reads FYNNEI.

The V call is TRBV7-9, the J call TRBJ2-7; TCRdb's D call of TRBD1 is untestable without DNA. This CDR3 has 11 amino acids. The germline gives CDR1 SEHNR, CDR2 FQNEAQ (reference sequence). The CDR3 sequence: CASSARGEQYF.

The chain links TRBV29-1 to TRBJ1-2; TCRdb picks TRBD1, but there is no DNA to check that call. The CDR3 length is 11 residues. Germline CDR1 SQVTM, CDR2 ANQGSEA. Here the CDR3 reads CSVGGDGGYTF.

Here the CDR3 reads CSASEQSNTEAFF. This chain joins TRBV20-1 and TRBJ1-1. The CDR3 extends over 13 amino acids. The germline gives CDR1 DFQATT, CDR2 SNEGSKA (reference sequence).

The CDR3 reads CASSQASRGLEETQYF. The rearrangement uses TRBV4-3 and TRBJ2-5; the D gene TCRdb calls, TRBD1, cannot be checked with no DNA. Germline lookup yields CDR1 LGHNA and CDR2 YSLEER. CDR3 length: 16 residues.

The V gene is TRBV6-1, the J gene TRBJ2-7; TCRdb indicates TRBD1, and absent DNA this call remains unverified. There are 14 residues in the CDR3. Germline V gene sequence: CDR1 MNHNS, CDR2 SASEGT. This chain's CDR3 is CASSLRDTNYEQYF.

The chain carries TRBV20-1 and TRBJ2-7. The CDR3 is made up of 15 amino acids. Germline V CDR1 and CDR2: DFQATT, SNEGSKA (reference sequence). The CDR3 is CSARGGRAFGYEQYF.

The chain joins TRBV4-1 to TRBJ2-7. This CDR3 contains 12 residues. In germline, CDR1 is MGHRA, CDR2 YSYEKL. CDR3 sequence: CASSQETDEQYF.

This chain's CDR3 is CSARTGSTGANVLTF. The chain couples TRBV29-1 to TRBJ2-6; TCRdb reports TRBD1, a call that lacks DNA to check it against. This CDR3 is 15 amino acids long. The germline gives CDR1 SQVTM, CDR2 ANQGSEA.

The genes are TRBV6-1 and TRBJ1-2. CDR3 length: 14 amino acids. The germline CDR1 and CDR2 sequences are MNHNS and SASEGT. The CDR3: CASREGPANYGYTF.

J is TRBJ1-2 and V is TRBV6-5. The germline gives CDR1 MNHEY, CDR2 SVGAGI. The CDR3 is 14 amino acids. The CDR3 region is CASSIPTGNYGYTF.

J is TRBJ2-7 and V is TRBV27; no DNA is available, so the TRBD1 call from TCRdb remains unchecked. There are 13 residues in the CDR3. Germline V gene lookup returns CDR1 MNHEY and CDR2 SMNVEV (reference sequence). The CDR3 reads CASSYGQRYEQYF.